Included here is one T cell receptor beta chain sequence, with context. PBMCs were sourced from more than 9 ml fresh peripheral blood. This CDR3 has 15 residues. In germline, CDR1 is SEHNR, CDR2 FQNEAQ (reference sequence). Trimming shortened V by 5 bases and J by 4 bases, and 15 bases separated the two germline ends. The data were taken from a study of T cells in Graves' hyperthyroidism and ophthalmopathy. RNA transcripts provided the source from which TCR beta CDR3 regions were amplified. During a first-round RT-PCR of the TCR CDR3, the HTBI primer set was used. TCRdb re-called the multiplex PCR reads through MiXCR, storing one row per CDR3 protein. The sample holds about 770,000 distinct CDR3 sequences, around a sixth seen once.

The rearrangement uses TRBV7-9 and TRBJ1-3, with TRBD1 as a possible D gene (5 bases). The receptor was derived from a woman aged 45-65 years with Graves' hyperthyroidism that later progressed to Graves' ophthalmopathy. Sequenced: blood. The CDR3 DNA reads as TGTGCCAGCAGCCCAACCGGGACCCAGGGAAACACCATATATTTT. It is translated as CASSPTGTQGNTIYF.